Listed here are 6 T cell receptor beta chains from one sample, sequenced in a study of blood T cell repertoires in COVID-19 (dated by TCRdb to about 2020). Library generation was performed with the immunoSEQ multiplex PCR assay. What TCRdb holds here is the immuneACCESS table cut down to in-frame rearrangements. Part of the clones is not present; checked against another copy, under half of the missing clones reflect an unresolved V gene, and the others are unexplained. This sample lists over 75,000 clones; 85% to 90% were detected once. The ten largest clones add up to 1.5% of the sample. Material for sequencing was peripheral blood. These TCRs come from a human donor with active COVID-19. The donor label of this sample is uncertain.

This chain joins TRBV13 and TRBJ2-3; D is possibly TRBD2 (5 bases). Germline CDR1 PRHDT, CDR2 FYEKMQ (reference sequence). This CDR3 has 14 residues. Trimming cost V 0 bases and J 2 bases, with 6 bases left between them. CDR3 loop: CASSLGAATDTQYF. DNA for the CDR3: TGTGCCAGCAGCTTAGGAGCGGCCACAGATACGCAGTATTTT.

This clone was observed once. The chain combines TRBV18 with TRBJ1-4, with 8 positions matching TRBD1. The CDR3 sequence is 15 residues long. Unmatched junction bases numbered 6, after V lost 2 bases and J lost 7 bases. Germline CDR1 is KGHSH and CDR2 is LQKENI. For the CDR3, the DNA is TGTGCCAGCTCACCAGAGCAGGGGGCTGGTGAAAAACTGTTTTTT. Its translation is CASSPEQGAGEKLFF.

The genes are TRBV30 and TRBJ2-3; 10 bases agree with TRBD2. CDR1 and CDR2 from the germline V gene are GTSNPN and SVGIG (reference sequence). CDR3 length equals 15 residues. Losses at the gene ends were 4 bases for V and 7 bases for J; bases not matched to a gene: 11. As DNA, the CDR3 is TGTGCCTGGATCACAGCGGGGGGGCTTTCCAATACGCAGTATTTT. Its protein is CAWITAGGLSNTQYF.

The chain couples TRBV6-2 or TRBV6-3 to TRBJ1-2; weak D call: TRBD1 (5 bases). Germline V gene data show CDR1 as MNHEY and CDR2 as SVGEGT. V was cut by 0 bases and J by 6 bases, with 14 bases left in between. There are 15 residues in the CDR3. The CDR3 nucleotides read TGTGCCAGCAGTTACTCGATCTTGGCAGGGAATGGCTACACCTTC. Amino acids: CASSYSILAGNGYTF.

The J gene is TRBJ2-5, the V gene TRBV6-2 or TRBV6-3; TRBD1 might be the D (5 bases). V was shortened by 4 bases and J by 2 bases, with 14 bases between the two germline ends. The CDR3 sequence is 15 residues long. Per germline, CDR1 MNHEY and CDR2 SVGEGT. This CDR3 reads CASSSGRDVQETQYF. The CDR3 region has the DNA TGTGCCAGCAGTTCCGGCAGGGATGTGCAAGAGACCCAGTACTTC.

The rearrangement links TRBV7-3 to TRBJ2-1, with D perhaps matching TRBD1 (5 bases). The V gene lost 1 base and the J gene lost 0 bases, with 7 bases spanning the gap. CDR3 length: 15 residues. From germline, CDR1 is SGHTA and CDR2 FQGTGA. CDR3 bases: TGTGCCAGCAGCTTAAAGCAGGGCTCCTACAATGAGCAGTTCTTC. Residues: CASSLKQGSYNEQFF.